The present TCR beta chain was sequenced within a study of blood T cell repertoires in COVID-19. Clones were read by immunoSEQ multiplex PCR, and TCRdb kept only the in-frame ones, dropping some. This table holds 130,000 to 150,000 clones, about four fifths found once. The CDR3 spans 14 residues. The germline gives CDR1 SGHDT, CDR2 YYEEEE. Trimming removed 4 bases from V and 2 bases from J; junction bases left unmatched: 5. The receptor comes from a human donor with acute or convalescent COVID-19. The donor label of this sample is uncertain. The sample comprised peripheral blood. V usage is TRBV5-6 and J usage is TRBJ1-2; 7 positions agree with TRBD1. The CDR3 DNA follows: TGTGCCAGCAGCCCGACAGGGCACAACTATGGCTACACCTTC. It specifies CASSPTGHNYGYTF.